These 13 T cell receptor beta chains share one sample of origin, sequenced in a study of shared clonotypes between healthy human individuals. CD8 cells regarded as naive lacked CD45RO, were positively chosen for CCR7, and omitted terminally differentiated effector memory CD45RA+ cells. Data came from immunoSEQ multiplex PCR; TCRdb stores just in-frame clones and leaves some out. Counted here are some 2.1 million clones, about 95% occurring once; the ten biggest clones make up 0.9% to 1.3%. The sample taken for sequencing was naive CD8+ T cells sorted from blood. The receptors here all came from a man aged 18 to 29 in good health.

The chain combines TRBV9 with TRBJ2-7; TRBD2 aligns across 11 bases. CDR1 is SGDLS, CDR2 YYNGEE, per germline. The CDR3 is made up of 15 amino acids. V lost 2 bases and J lost 6; bases outside the gene matches: 7. The chain's CDR3 is CASSVSGRASLEQYF. In nucleotides, the CDR3 is TGTGCCAGCAGCGTTAGCGGGAGGGCCTCCCTCGAGCAGTACTTC.

The chain links TRBV5-1 to TRBJ2-2; 8 bases match TRBD2. There are 17 residues in the CDR3. Germline V gene sequence: CDR1 SGHRS, CDR2 YFSETQ. The J segment lost 4 bases and the V segment lost 5 bases, leaving 13 bases of the junction unmatched. CDR3 amino acids: CASSLTSGLDTTGELFF. CDR3 coding DNA: TGCGCCAGCAGTCTTACTAGCGGCTTGGATACCACCGGGGAGCTGTTTTTT.

In its sample, this clone was seen once. V and J are TRBV4-3 and TRBJ2-6, with D perhaps TRBD1 (5 bases). The germline V and J ends were trimmed by 4 bases and 0 bases, with 7 bases remaining between them. Germline-derived CDR1 and CDR2 are LGHNA and YSLEER. CDR3 length: 15 residues. Written as DNA, the CDR3 is TGCGCCAGCAGCCCCGACAGCTCTGGGGCCAACGTCCTGACTTTC. Its translation: CASSPDSSGANVLTF.

A note on this clone: At the DNA level, this CDR3 is encoded by other sequences in the same sample as well. This chain joins TRBV6-5 and TRBJ2-7, with D maybe TRBD1 (5 bases). Trimming took 0 bases from V and 3 from J, leaving 9 bases between them. The CDR3 is made up of 14 amino acids. The germline V gene has CDR1 MNHEY and CDR2 SVGAGI. The CDR3 loop is CASSYSRRDYEQYF. The CDR3 DNA reads as TGTGCCAGCAGTTACTCGCGCAGGGACTACGAGCAGTACTTC.

The J gene is TRBJ2-1, the V gene TRBV13, with 10 nucleotides matching TRBD2. CDR1 is PRHDT, CDR2 FYEKMQ, per germline (reference sequence). The CDR3 extends over 16 amino acids. The junction had 7 bases not matched to a gene; V was cut back by 1 base and J by 7 bases. The CDR3, as DNA: TGTGCCAGCAGCTTAGACGCTAGCGGGAGCTGGAATGAGCAGTTCTTC. This translates into CASSLDASGSWNEQFF.

The gene calls are TRBV7-9 and TRBJ2-4, with D perhaps given as TRBD1 or TRBD2 (6 bases each). V was clipped by 1 base and J by 4 bases, with 11 bases between them. Germline loops: CDR1 SEHNR, CDR2 FQNEAQ (reference sequence). The CDR3 contains 15 residues. CDR3 sequence reads: CASSLVEGGKNIQYF. The CDR3 DNA reads TGTGCCAGCAGCTTAGTAGAGGGGGGTAAAAACATTCAGTACTTC.

The gene calls are TRBV2 and TRBJ1-5; D uncertain. Germline CDR1 and CDR2: SNHLY and FYNNEI. V gave up 6 bases and J gave up 5 bases, with 14 bases separating them. CDR3 length equals 14 residues. The CDR3 nucleotides read TGTGCCAGCAGCGGATCCGACGGTTATCAGCCCCAGCATTTT. Translated: CASSGSDGYQPQHF.

The V and J genes are TRBV7-8 and TRBJ2-1; TRBD2 matches 11 bases. The CDR3 covers 18 residues. CDR1 is SGHVS and CDR2 is FQNEAQ in the germline V gene. V gave up 5 bases and J gave up 8 bases; unmatched junction bases: 17. The DNA for the CDR3 is TGTGCCAGCAGCGCCCCCCTAGCGGGGGGCCGCCTATCCCATGAGCAGTTCTTC. Its translation is CASSAPLAGGRLSHEQFF.

This sequence joins TRBV6-1 and TRBJ2-2; 8 nucleotides align to TRBD2. Per germline, CDR1 MNHNS and CDR2 SASEGT. V shed 3 bases and J 4 bases; nucleotides not matched to a gene: 10. The CDR3 is made up of 17 amino acids. CDR3 sequence (DNA): TGTGCCAGCAGTGAGCCGGGACTAGGTCTTCCCACCGGGGAGCTGTTTTTT. The encoded protein is CASSEPGLGLPTGELFF.

The V call is TRBV4-3, the J call TRBJ1-2; D gene uncertain. The CDR3 is made up of 16 amino acids. The germline CDR1 and CDR2 sequences are LGHNA and YSLEER. The germline V and J ends were trimmed by 0 bases and 3 bases, with 14 bases remaining between them. The CDR3 loop is CASSQDLEGFDYGYTF. For the CDR3, the DNA is TGCGCCAGCAGCCAAGATCTGGAGGGATTTGACTATGGCTACACCTTC.

The V and J genes are TRBV19 and TRBJ1-1, with 7 bases lining up with TRBD1. The CDR3 loop spans 14 amino acids. The germline V gene encodes CDR1 LNHDA and CDR2 SQIVND (reference sequence). With 2 bases clipped from V and 6 bases from J, the junction kept 6 bases outside the gene matches. In DNA, the CDR3 is TGTGCCAGTAGTATACCCTGGGGGACAGCTGAAGCTTTCTTT. It translates to CASSIPWGTAEAFF. The full variable domain, completed using reference TRBV19 and TRBJ1-1, is DGGITQSPKYLFRKEGQNVTLSCEQNLNHDAMYWYRQDPGQGLRLIYYSQIVNDFQKGDIAEGYSVSREKKESFPLTVTSAQKNPTAFYLCASSIPWGTAEAFFGQGTRLTVV.

This clone has just one count. V and J are TRBV10-1 and TRBJ2-1; no clear D. CDR3 length: 14 amino acids. CDR1 is WNHNN, CDR2 SYGVQD, per germline (reference sequence). Trimming pared 0 bases from V and 4 bases from J, leaving 7 bases between. CDR3 nucleotide sequence: TGCGCCAGCAGTGAGTCGTTGGATTACAATGAGCAGTTCTTC. Amino acids: CASSESLDYNEQFF.

V usage is TRBV19 and J usage is TRBJ1-5, with 9 bases that match TRBD1. The CDR3 has 14 residues. Looked up from germline, CDR1 is LNHDA and CDR2 is SQIVND (reference sequence). Trimming took 4 bases from V and 6 from J; bases not matched to a gene: 4. The CDR3 loop is CASSTGQGIQPQHF. The CDR3 nucleotides read TGTGCCAGTAGTACCGGACAGGGGATTCAGCCCCAGCATTTT.